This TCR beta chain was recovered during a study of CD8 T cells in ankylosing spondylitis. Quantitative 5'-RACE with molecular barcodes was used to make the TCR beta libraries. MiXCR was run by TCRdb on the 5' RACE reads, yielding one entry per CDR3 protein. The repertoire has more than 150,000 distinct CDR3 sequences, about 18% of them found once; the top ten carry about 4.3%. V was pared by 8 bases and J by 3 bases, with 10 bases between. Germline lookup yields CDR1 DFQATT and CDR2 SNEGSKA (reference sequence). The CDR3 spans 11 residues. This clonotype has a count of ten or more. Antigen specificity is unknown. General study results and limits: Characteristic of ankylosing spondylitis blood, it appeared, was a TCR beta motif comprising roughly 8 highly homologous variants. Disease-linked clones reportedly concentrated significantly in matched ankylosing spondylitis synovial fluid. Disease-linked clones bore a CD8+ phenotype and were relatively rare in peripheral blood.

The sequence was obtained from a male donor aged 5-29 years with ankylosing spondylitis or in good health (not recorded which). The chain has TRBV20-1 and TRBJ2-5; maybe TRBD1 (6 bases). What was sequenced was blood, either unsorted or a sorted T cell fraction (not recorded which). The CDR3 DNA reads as TGCAGTACCAACAGGGAAGAGACCCAGTACTTC. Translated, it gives CSTNREETQYF.